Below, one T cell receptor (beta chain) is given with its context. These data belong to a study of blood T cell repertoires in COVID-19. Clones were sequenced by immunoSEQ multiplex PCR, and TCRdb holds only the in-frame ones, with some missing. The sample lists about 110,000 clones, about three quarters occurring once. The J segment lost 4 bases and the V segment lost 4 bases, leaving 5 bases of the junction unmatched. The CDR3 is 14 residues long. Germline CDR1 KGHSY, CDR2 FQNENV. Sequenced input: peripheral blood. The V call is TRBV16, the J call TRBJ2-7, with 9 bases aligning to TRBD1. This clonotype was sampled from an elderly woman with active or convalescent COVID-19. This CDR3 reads CASSPTGGAYEQYF. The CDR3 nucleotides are TGTGCCAGCAGCCCGACAGGGGGGGCGTACGAGCAGTACTTC.